The next 24 T cell receptor beta chains were all read from a single sample in a study of blood T cell repertoires in COVID-19. Some clones are missing from TCRdb's copy, which holds only in-frame ones; the method was immunoSEQ multiplex PCR. The sample records tens of thousands of clones, around 82% being singletons. The sequencing sample was made of peripheral blood. These receptors all stem from a man aged 70-80 years with active COVID-19.

The chain combines TRBV4-3 with TRBJ1-4; 8 nucleotides align to TRBD1. The CDR3 runs 16 residues. Germline V CDR1 and CDR2: LGHNA, YSLEER. V gave up 4 bases and J gave up 7 bases; unmatched junction bases: 11. The CDR3 DNA reads TGCGCCAGCAGCCCCCGGACAGGGATTGGTAGTGAAAAACTGTTTTTT. Translation: CASSPRTGIGSEKLFF.

The chain joins TRBV29-1 to TRBJ2-3; D not resolved. CDR1 SQVTM and CDR2 ANQGSEA come from the germline V gene. V was clipped by 4 bases and J by 3 bases, with 11 bases between them. This CDR3 is built from 13 residues. The CDR3 nucleotides are TGCAGCGTTGCCCCATACGGGACAGATACGCAGTATTTT. This encodes CSVAPYGTDTQYF.

The V gene is TRBV7-9, the J gene TRBJ1-2, with TRBD1 matching 10 bases. Germline V gene sequence: CDR1 SEHNR, CDR2 FQNEAQ (reference sequence). This CDR3 spans 15 amino acids. V shed 5 bases, J shed 4 bases, and the junction held 7 bases outside the gene matches. CDR3 protein: CASSVGQGSLYGYTF. In DNA form, the CDR3 reads TGTGCCAGCAGCGTGGGACAGGGGTCTCTCTATGGCTACACCTTC. Looking up the rest from reference TRBV7-9 and TRBJ1-2 gives the full variable domain: DTGVSQNPRHKITKRGQNVTFRCDPISEHNRLYWYRQTLGQGPEFLTYFQNEAQLEKSRLLSDRFSAERPKGSFSTLEIQRTEQGDSAMYLCASSVGQGSLYGYTFGSGTRLTVV.

V and J are TRBV10-2 and TRBJ2-5; 11 bases line up with TRBD2. CDR1 and CDR2 (germline): WSHSY, SAAADI. V shed 5 bases and J 7 bases; nucleotides not matched to a gene: 6. There are 14 residues in the CDR3. CDR3 sequence reads: CASSPSGGRGTQYF. The CDR3 DNA sequence: TGCGCCAGCAGTCCTAGCGGGGGGAGGGGGACCCAGTACTTC.

V gene TRBV19 combines with J gene TRBJ2-7; D possibly corresponds to TRBD1 (5 bases). With 7 bases removed from V and 1 base from J, the gap between germline ends came to 14 bases. Germline CDR1 LNHDA, CDR2 SQIVND (reference sequence). CDR3 length equals 14 residues. The DNA for the CDR3 is TGTGCCAGTAAACTGAATACAGGTTCCTACGAGCAGTACTTC. Protein product: CASKLNTGSYEQYF.

This rearrangement joins TRBV2 to TRBJ2-1, with 10 positions matching TRBD2. V shed 6 bases, J shed 12 bases, and the junction held 11 bases outside the gene matches. Looked up from germline, CDR1 is SNHLY and CDR2 is FYNNEI. There are 14 residues in the CDR3. CDR3 residues: CASSLQLAGALQFF. CDR3 DNA: TGTGCCAGCAGCCTGCAGCTAGCGGGGGCTCTGCAGTTCTTC.

This clone has more than one count but fewer than ten. CDR3 in DNA: TGTGCCAGCAGTTATCGGGCAGGGGGAAATCAGCCCCAGCATTTT. Translated, it gives CASSYRAGGNQPQHF. The chain combines TRBV6-2 or TRBV6-3 with TRBJ1-5; 7 bases match TRBD1. The CDR3 is made up of 15 amino acids. V shed 3 bases, J shed 4 bases, and the junction held 6 bases outside the gene matches. Germline values: CDR1 MNHEY, CDR2 SVGEGT.

This clone has only one observation. The chain joins TRBV29-1 to TRBJ1-1; D perhaps matches TRBD1 (6 bases). Germline lookup yields CDR1 SQVTM and CDR2 ANQGSEA. The V gene lost 7 bases and the J gene lost 0 bases, with 12 bases spanning the gap. The CDR3 has 13 amino acids. The CDR3 spells CSAQGWVNTEAFF. CDR3 sequence (DNA): TGCAGCGCTCAGGGGTGGGTGAACACTGAAGCTTTCTTT.

The chain has TRBV6-5 and TRBJ2-2; 7 bases align to TRBD2. Germline trimming cut 5 bases from V and 0 bases from J; bases unmatched to any gene: 3. Germline V gives CDR1 MNHEY, CDR2 SVGAGI. This CDR3 comprises 15 residues. Here the CDR3 reads CASSPRGANTGELFF. In DNA form, the CDR3 reads TGTGCCAGCAGTCCTCGGGGGGCGAACACCGGGGAGCTGTTTTTT.

The CDR3, as DNA: TGTGCCAGCAGTTTCGGGGGCTACGAGCAGTACTTC. As protein: CASSFGGYEQYF. J is TRBJ2-7 and V is TRBV12-3 or TRBV12-4; maybe TRBD2 (6 bases). This CDR3 is built from 12 residues. V dropped 3 bases and J dropped 3 bases, with 6 bases sitting between them.

The gene calls are TRBV7-2 and TRBJ2-3; 13 bases are shared with TRBD2. V was pared by 5 bases and J by 1 base, with 6 bases of the junction left unmatched. Germline CDR1 and CDR2: SGHTA and FQGNSA. CDR3 length equals 17 residues. The CDR3 region is CASSQKTSGGGTDTQYF. The DNA for the CDR3 is TGTGCCAGCAGCCAAAAAACTAGCGGGGGGGGCACAGATACGCAGTATTTT.

The chain employs TRBV21-1 and TRBJ1-3. TRBV21-1 is listed as a pseudogene. CDR3 size: 16 residues. CDR3: CASSKARCFPGNTIYF. CDR3 sequence (DNA): TGTGCCAGCAGCAAAGCGAGGTGTTTCCCTGGAAACACCATATATTTT.

This chain joins TRBV5-4 and TRBJ2-7; D perhaps matches TRBD1 (6 bases). Germline V gene data show CDR1 as SGHNT and CDR2 as YYREEE (reference sequence). CDR3 length: 13 amino acids. V was trimmed by 0 bases and J by 5 bases, leaving 9 bases between them. Here the CDR3 reads CASSLAGVNEQYF. The CDR3 DNA reads as TGTGCCAGCAGCTTGGCAGGGGTAAACGAGCAGTACTTC.

The chain joins TRBV12-3 or TRBV12-4 to TRBJ1-1; D gene ambiguous. V dropped 1 base and J dropped 5 bases, with 8 bases sitting between them. The CDR3 has 13 amino acids. The CDR3 loop reads CASSLDGSTEAFF. As DNA, the CDR3 is TGTGCCAGCAGTTTAGATGGGAGTACTGAAGCTTTCTTT.

This clone was seen just once. The chain combines TRBV5-1 with TRBJ2-2; D is perhaps TRBD1 (8 bases). The CDR3 sequence is 16 residues long. CDR1 is SGHRS and CDR2 is YFSETQ in the germline V gene. Trimming removed 3 bases at V and 3 bases at J, with 15 bases between. CDR3 in amino acids: CASSSWTGRDTGELFF. The CDR3 DNA is TGCGCCAGCAGCTCATGGACAGGGAGGGACACCGGGGAGCTGTTTTTT.

The CDR3 DNA is TGTGCCAGCAGTTTCTCGAACAGCCAAAACATTCAGTACTTC. Translated, it gives CASSFSNSQNIQYF. V is TRBV28 and J is TRBJ2-4; D remains unclear. Trimming stripped 3 bases from V and 5 bases from J, with 11 bases between. The V gene's germline CDR1 is MDHEN and CDR2 SYDVKM. This CDR3 is 14 amino acids long.

V usage is TRBV5-4 and J usage is TRBJ2-5; TRBD2 is a possible D gene (6 bases). Germline V gives CDR1 SGHNT, CDR2 YYREEE (reference sequence). Trimming took off 4 bases at V and 9 bases at J, with 13 bases between the two ends. The CDR3 is 12 amino acids. The CDR3 reads CASSRDWGAQYF. In DNA, the CDR3 is TGTGCCAGCAGCCGGGACTGGGGTGCCCAGTACTTC. Combining the CDR3 with reference TRBV5-4 and TRBJ2-5 gives the whole variable domain ETGVTQSPTHLIKTRGQQVTLRCSSQSGHNTVSWYQQALGQGPQFIFQYYREEENGRGNFPPRFSGLQFPNYSSELNVNALELDDSALYLCASSRDWGAQYFGPGTRLLVL.

This rearrangement joins TRBV6-6 to TRBJ2-5, with 15 bases that match TRBD2. Per the germline V gene, CDR1 is MNHNY and CDR2 is SVGAGI (reference sequence). The V gene end was trimmed by 5 bases and the J gene end by 5 bases; junction bases not matched to a gene: 9. The CDR3 is 17 amino acids. The CDR3 region is CASSPGTSGGSRETQYF. The CDR3 bases are TGTGCCAGCAGTCCCGGGACTAGCGGGGGGTCCAGGGAGACCCAGTACTTC.

The V call is TRBV6-5, the J call TRBJ2-1, with 8 nucleotides matching TRBD2. This CDR3 comprises 16 residues. The germline V gene has CDR1 MNHEY and CDR2 SVGAGI. V dropped 2 bases and J dropped 5; count of bases not matched to a gene: 8. The CDR3 protein is CASSYAGGRIHNEQFF. CDR3 nucleotide sequence: TGTGCCAGCAGTTACGCGGGGGGCCGCATACACAATGAGCAGTTCTTC.

The CDR3 coding sequence is TGCGCCAGCAGCCAAGGACAGGGCGATCAGCCCCAGCATTTT. It specifies CASSQGQGDQPQHF. This chain uses TRBV5-1 with TRBJ1-5; 8 bases are shared with TRBD1. The V gene's germline CDR1 is SGHRS and CDR2 YFSETQ. The length of the CDR3 is 14 residues. J gave up 5 bases and V 4 bases, and 5 bases lay outside the gene matches.

This chain's CDR3 is CASSLEKGVSSYNSPLHF. For the CDR3, the DNA is TGTGCCAGCAGCTTAGAGAAAGGGGTCAGCTCCTATAATTCACCCCTCCACTTT. This chain links TRBV11-2 with TRBJ1-6, with D possibly matching TRBD1 (5 bases). Germline V CDR1 and CDR2: SGHAT, FQNNGV. Trimming cost V 0 bases and J 0 bases, with 12 bases left between them. The CDR3 extends over 18 amino acids.

The chain couples TRBV21-1 to TRBJ2-2; the table's D gene call, TRBD1, was not cross checked with the DNA. TRBV21-1 is deemed a pseudogene. The CDR3 extends over 17 amino acids. The CDR3 DNA is TGTGCCAGCAGCCCCCCAGGCGACCTTCTGAACACCGGGGAGCTGTTTTTT. This gives the protein CASSPPGDLLNTGELFF.

The chain combines TRBV4-1 with TRBJ2-3; possible D gene TRBD2, 5 bases. The CDR3 is 11 amino acids. Trimming removed 8 bases from V and 4 bases from J, with 7 bases in between. Germline CDR1 and CDR2: MGHRA and YSYEKL. The CDR3 DNA sequence: TGCGCCAGCCGAGGGTCAGATACGCAGTATTTT. Translating gives CASRGSDTQYF.

This rearrangement joins TRBV14 to TRBJ1-1; no clear D. This CDR3 region has 13 residues. The ends were cut back, 6 bases at V and 6 bases at J, with 14 bases in the middle. Germline CDR1 and CDR2: SGHDN and FVKESK. CDR3 nucleotide sequence: TGTGCCAGCAGTTGGGCACCCGGGGCTGAAGCTTTCTTT. Translation gives CASSWAPGAEAFF.